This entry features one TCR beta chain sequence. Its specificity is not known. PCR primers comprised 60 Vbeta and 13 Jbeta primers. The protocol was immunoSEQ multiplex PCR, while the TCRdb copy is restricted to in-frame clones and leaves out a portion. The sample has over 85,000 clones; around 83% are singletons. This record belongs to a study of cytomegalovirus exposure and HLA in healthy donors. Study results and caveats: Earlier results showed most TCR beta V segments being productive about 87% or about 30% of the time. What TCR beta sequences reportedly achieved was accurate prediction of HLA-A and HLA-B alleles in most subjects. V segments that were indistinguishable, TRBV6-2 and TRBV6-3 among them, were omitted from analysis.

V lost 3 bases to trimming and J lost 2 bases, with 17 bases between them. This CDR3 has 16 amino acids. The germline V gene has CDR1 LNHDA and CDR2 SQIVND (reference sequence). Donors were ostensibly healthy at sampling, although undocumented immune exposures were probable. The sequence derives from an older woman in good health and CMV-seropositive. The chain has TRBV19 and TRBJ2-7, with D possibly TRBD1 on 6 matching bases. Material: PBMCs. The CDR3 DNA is TGTGCCAGTAGTATCAATTTTCATAACAGGGCCTACGAGCAGTACTTC. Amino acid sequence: CASSINFHNRAYEQYF.